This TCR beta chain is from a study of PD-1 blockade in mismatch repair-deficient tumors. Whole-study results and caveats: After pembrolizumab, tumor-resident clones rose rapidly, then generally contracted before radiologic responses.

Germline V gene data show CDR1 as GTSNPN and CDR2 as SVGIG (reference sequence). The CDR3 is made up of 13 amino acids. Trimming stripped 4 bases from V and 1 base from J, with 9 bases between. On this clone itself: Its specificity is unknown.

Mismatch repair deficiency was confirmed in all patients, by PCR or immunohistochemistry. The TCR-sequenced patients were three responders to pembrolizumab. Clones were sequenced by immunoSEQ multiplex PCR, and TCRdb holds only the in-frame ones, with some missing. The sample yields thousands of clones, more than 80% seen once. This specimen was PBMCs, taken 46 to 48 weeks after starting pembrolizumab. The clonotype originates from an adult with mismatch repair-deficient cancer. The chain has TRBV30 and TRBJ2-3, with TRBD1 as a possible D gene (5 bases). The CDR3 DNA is TGTGCCTGGACAGGGAAAGGCACAGATACGCAGTATTTT. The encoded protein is CAWTGKGTDTQYF.